A selection of T cell receptor beta chains follows, all from one sample in a study of T cells in Graves' hyperthyroidism and ophthalmopathy. TCRdb analysed the multiplex PCR reads with MiXCR anew, one entry per CDR3 protein. This table holds 250,000 or so distinct CDR3 sequences, nearly 15% found once. The sample was blood. These receptors were taken from a woman between 50 and 59 years old with Graves' hyperthyroidism that later progressed to Graves' ophthalmopathy. Each CDR3 is given without its conserved first and last residue. The order of the fields is J gene, V gene, clone size, D gene, CDR3 protein. A D gene is named only where the DNA matches it firmly. Only some rows state a clone size, as once, few, many or a class for expanded clones.

J: TRBJ1-5
V: TRBV28
size: many
D: .
CDR3: ASSSLSYRVRNQPQH

J: TRBJ2-3
V: TRBV29-1
size: many
D: .
CDR3: SDTGTTVGDTQY

J: TRBJ2-1
V: TRBV24-1
size: .
D: TRBD1
CDR3: ATSDLNPGTGVINEQF

J: TRBJ2-1
V: TRBV20-1
size: many
D: .
CDR3: SGGRGSGEQF

J: TRBJ1-1
V: TRBV27
size: .
D: .
CDR3: ASARAGVLNTEAF

J: TRBJ1-5
V: TRBV4-1
size: many
D: .
CDR3: ASSPAPAGGKQPQH

J: TRBJ1-6
V: TRBV7-9
size: .
D: TRBD1
CDR3: ASSTTGGSSPLH

J: TRBJ2-4
V: TRBV11-2
size: many
D: .
CDR3: ASSLARGPQNIQY

J: TRBJ1-3
V: TRBV11-2
size: many
D: .
CDR3: ASSAVTGGNTIY

J: TRBJ2-3
V: TRBV18
size: many
D: TRBD2
CDR3: ASSRGTSGSTDTQY

J: TRBJ2-1
V: TRBV20-1
size: many
D: TRBD2
CDR3: SAREFSGLASYNEQF

J: TRBJ2-1
V: TRBV7-9
size: many
D: TRBD1
CDR3: ASSYGQVSEQF

J: TRBJ1-2
V: TRBV2
size: few
D: .
CDR3: ASSEIPGASGRTRDRNYGYT

J: TRBJ2-3
V: TRBV7-2
size: many
D: .
CDR3: AMTQRKSTDTQY

J: TRBJ1-2
V: TRBV3-1
size: many
D: .
CDR3: ASSPLVGGGYGYT

J: TRBJ2-7
V: TRBV6-1
size: .
D: TRBD2
CDR3: ASSEELAGGTYEQY

J: TRBJ1-5
V: TRBV7-8
size: many
D: .
CDR3: ASSLGIHSNQPQH

J: TRBJ2-5
V: TRBV5-1
size: few
D: TRBD1
CDR3: ASSSSGQGAYETQY

J: TRBJ1-5
V: TRBV6-1
size: .
D: .
CDR3: ASSEVGWGYQPQH

J: TRBJ1-1
V: TRBV11-2
size: many
D: TRBD1
CDR3: ASSLGRGRVNTEAF

J: TRBJ1-2
V: TRBV7-9
size: many
D: .
CDR3: ASSPAVNYGYT

J: TRBJ2-3
V: TRBV9
size: few
D: .
CDR3: ASSVAPPQAGTDTQY

J: TRBJ1-2
V: TRBV29-1
size: few
D: .
CDR3: SVENYGYT

J: TRBJ2-7
V: TRBV7-3
size: many
D: .
CDR3: ASSFGRGPYEQY

J: TRBJ1-5
V: TRBV10-2
size: .
D: .
CDR3: ASTEGGTQPQH

J: TRBJ2-5
V: TRBV5-1
size: many
D: TRBD1
CDR3: ASSLGARGYQETQY